The next 26 T cell receptor beta chains were all read from a single sample in a study of blood T cell repertoires in COVID-19. Sequencing was performed with immunoSEQ multiplex PCR; in TCRdb, only in-frame clones are kept and a portion is missing. The sample lists approximately 170,000 clones; 74% were seen once. Sequenced input: peripheral blood. The receptor set was obtained from a woman older than 75 with acute or convalescent COVID-19.

V usage is TRBV11-2 and J usage is TRBJ2-3, with TRBD2 matching 9 bases. This CDR3 region has 15 residues. The ends lost 7 bases at V and 4 bases at J; junction bases unmatched: 9. Germline assignment: CDR1 SGHAT and CDR2 FQNNGV. CDR3 residues: CASTVSAGGPDTQYF. The CDR3 DNA sequence: TGTGCCAGCACGGTTTCGGCGGGAGGGCCAGATACGCAGTATTTT.

The CDR3 spells CASSYTRQYGNSPLHF. For the CDR3, the DNA is TGTGCCAGCAGTTACACTCGACAGTACGGGAATTCACCCCTCCACTTT. The chain recombines TRBV6-5 with TRBJ1-6, with D tentatively TRBD1 (5 bases). CDR1 and CDR2 (germline): MNHEY, SVGAGI. The CDR3 consists of 16 residues. V dropped 2 bases and J dropped 7 bases, with 15 bases sitting between them.

The rearrangement uses TRBV27 and TRBJ2-1; TRBD2 agrees at 11 bases. Germline values: CDR1 MNHEY, CDR2 SMNVEV (reference sequence). V lost 3 bases to trimming and J lost 10 bases; unmatched junction nucleotides: 5. This CDR3 region has 14 residues. Written as DNA, the CDR3 is TGTGCCAGCAGTTTGGGGCTAGCGGGAGGCGAGCAGTTCTTC. Its protein product is CASSLGLAGGEQFF.

For the CDR3, the DNA is TGTGCCAGCAGTTTAACCCCGGGACAGGCTGGAAACACCATATATTTT. Translated, it gives CASSLTPGQAGNTIYF. This sequence joins TRBV6-5 and TRBJ1-3, with 8 positions matching TRBD1. Germline V CDR1 and CDR2: MNHEY, SVGAGI. J was trimmed by 2 bases and V by 4 bases; bases with no gene match: 7. This CDR3 spans 16 amino acids.

V usage is TRBV19 and J usage is TRBJ2-7; 10 positions match TRBD2. This CDR3 is 18 amino acids long. Trimming took 2 bases from V and 3 from J; bases not matched to a gene: 13. The V gene's germline CDR1 is LNHDA and CDR2 SQIVND (reference sequence). The CDR3 DNA follows: TGTGCCAGTAGTATACTCCTGCCGACCGGGACTAGCGTCTACGAGCAGTACTTC. Protein product: CASSILLPTGTSVYEQYF.

V is TRBV24-1 and J is TRBJ2-1, with 11 bases lining up with TRBD2. Germline CDR1 and CDR2: KGHDR and SFDVKD. The CDR3 has 14 residues. J was trimmed by 10 bases and V by 7 bases; bases with no gene match: 8. CDR3 residues: CATSGGTSGVEQFF. CDR3 bases: TGTGCCACCAGCGGAGGGACTAGCGGAGTAGAGCAGTTCTTC.

This chain uses TRBV18 with TRBJ1-3; TRBD1 is a possible D gene (5 bases). The V end was cut by 3 bases, the J end by 0 bases, with 9 bases between. Germline V CDR1 and CDR2: KGHSH, LQKENI. There are 15 residues in the CDR3. Here the CDR3 reads CASSPLQVSGNTIYF. CDR3 nucleotides: TGTGCCAGCTCACCCCTACAGGTCTCTGGAAACACCATATATTTT.

V gene TRBV7-2 combines with J gene TRBJ1-3; no reliable D call. V lost 5 bases and J 1 base, leaving 9 bases between the germline ends. CDR1 is SGHTA, CDR2 FQGNSA, per germline. This CDR3 is built from 14 residues. This CDR3 is CASSQPGSGNTIYF. The CDR3 DNA reads TGTGCCAGCAGCCAACCGGGGTCTGGAAACACCATATATTTT.

V gene TRBV27 combines with J gene TRBJ1-6, with TRBD1 identical over 7 bases. The germline CDR1 and CDR2 sequences are MNHEY and SMNVEV (reference sequence). Trimming took 6 bases from V and 6 from J; bases not matched to a gene: 5. This CDR3 has 14 amino acids. This CDR3 is CASSDRAANSPLHF. The DNA for the CDR3 is TGTGCCAGCAGCGACAGGGCGGCTAATTCACCCCTCCACTTT.

V is TRBV15 and J is TRBJ2-3; no definite D call. The CDR3 contains 17 residues. Deletions cut 5 bases from V and 0 bases from J, with 18 bases between. Germline CDR1 is LNHNV and CDR2 is YYDKDF (reference sequence). CDR3 protein: CATSHAWAIQSTDTQYF. The CDR3 DNA follows: TGTGCCACCAGCCATGCGTGGGCGATACAAAGCACAGATACGCAGTATTTT.

This clone was seen more than once but under ten times. This chain uses TRBV7-2 with TRBJ2-3; TRBD2 might be the D (6 bases). The CDR3 is made up of 14 amino acids. The ends were cut back, 4 bases at V and 1 base at J, with 9 bases in the middle. Germline CDR1 SGHTA, CDR2 FQGNSA. The CDR3 loop is CASSSSGGTDTQYF. CDR3 coding DNA: TGTGCCAGCAGCTCATCGGGGGGCACAGATACGCAGTATTTT.

The genes are TRBV20-1 and TRBJ1-2; D call uncertain. Trimming pared 0 bases from V and 11 bases from J, leaving 7 bases between. The V gene's germline CDR1 is DFQATT and CDR2 SNEGSKA (reference sequence). CDR3 length: 10 amino acids. DNA of the CDR3: TGCAGTGCTAGAGATTTGGAGTACACCTTC. Its translation: CSARDLEYTF.

To note about this clone: The same CDR3 arises from other DNA sequences in this sample as well. V gene TRBV29-1 combines with J gene TRBJ2-5; D is perhaps TRBD2 (6 bases). Germline V lookup: CDR1 SQVTM, CDR2 ANQGSEA. V shed 3 bases and J shed 5 bases, with 10 bases lying between them. CDR3 length: 12 amino acids. This CDR3 is CSVDRGRETQYF. For the CDR3, the DNA is TGCAGCGTTGACAGAGGGAGGGAGACCCAGTACTTC.

The genes are TRBV4-2 and TRBJ1-5, with TRBD1 matching 7 bases. There are 16 residues in the CDR3. V shed 0 bases, J shed 5 bases, and the junction held 7 bases outside the gene matches. Germline values: CDR1 LGHNA, CDR2 YNFKEQ. CDR3 nucleotides: TGTGCCAGCAGCCAAGACTACAGGGGTTACGATCAGCCCCAGCATTTT. Protein product: CASSQDYRGYDQPQHF.

This clone was recorded a few times. The chain joins TRBV19 to TRBJ2-2; 7 bases agree with TRBD2. Unmatched junction bases numbered 17, after V lost 5 bases and J lost 11 bases. CDR3 length: 16 amino acids. Germline V gene sequence: CDR1 LNHDA, CDR2 SQIVND (reference sequence). The CDR3 spells CASSWGRAIFARELFF. The DNA of the CDR3 is TGTGCCAGTAGTTGGGGGAGGGCCATTTTCGCCCGCGAGCTGTTTTTT.

The rearrangement joins TRBV5-1 to TRBJ2-1; possibly TRBD2 for D (6 bases). Germline V gives CDR1 SGHRS, CDR2 YFSETQ. V was clipped by 0 bases and J by 8 bases, with 21 bases between them. CDR3 length equals 17 residues. The CDR3 region has the DNA TGCGCCAGCAGCTTGGCCCCCACGAGGGTTTCGGGAGATGAGCAGTTCTTC. It specifies CASSLAPTRVSGDEQFF.

This clone appeared once. The CDR3 DNA sequence: TGTGCCAGCAGCTTGGGACAGAGCAATCAGCCCCAGCATTTT. As protein: CASSLGQSNQPQHF. V gene TRBV7-9 combines with J gene TRBJ1-5, with 7 bases aligning to TRBD1. Per germline, CDR1 SEHNR and CDR2 FQNEAQ (reference sequence). V trimming: 3 bases; J trimming: 1 base; junction bases outside the gene matches: 0. The CDR3 spans 14 residues.

V usage is TRBV5-1 and J usage is TRBJ2-3; 10 bases fit TRBD2. CDR1 and CDR2 (germline): SGHRS, YFSETQ. The CDR3 runs to 16 residues. The junction had 7 bases not matched to a gene; V was cut back by 4 bases and J by 2 bases. CDR3 sequence: CASSTRTSGITDTQYF. The CDR3 DNA reads as TGCGCCAGCAGCACGCGGACTAGCGGAATCACAGATACGCAGTATTTT.

This chain uses TRBV5-5 with TRBJ1-5; a possible D gene is TRBD1 (5 bases). This CDR3 comprises 16 residues. CDR1 SGHKS and CDR2 YYEKEE come from the germline V gene (reference sequence). The ends were cut back, 0 bases at V and 6 bases at J, with 16 bases in the middle. This chain's CDR3 is CASSLARGQGTQPQHF. Written as DNA, the CDR3 is TGTGCCAGCAGCTTGGCCAGAGGTCAGGGAACTCAGCCCCAGCATTTT.

This chain joins TRBV3-1 (or the pseudogene TRBV3-2) and TRBJ1-3; D possibly corresponds to TRBD1 (5 bases). Trimming stripped 5 bases from V and 2 bases from J, with 13 bases between. This CDR3 is built from 15 residues. Per germline, CDR1 LGHDT and CDR2 YNNKEL (reference sequence). The CDR3 here is CASSYTGAPGNTIYF. CDR3 nucleotide sequence: TGTGCCAGCAGCTATACAGGCGCCCCTGGAAACACCATATATTTT.

The V and J genes are TRBV19 and TRBJ2-1; no clear D gene. Germline lookup yields CDR1 LNHDA and CDR2 SQIVND (reference sequence). The CDR3 is 12 residues long. Deletions cut 4 bases from V and 8 bases from J, with 9 bases between. The CDR3 DNA is TGTGCCAGTAGTAGGTCCCGGGATGAGCAGTTCTTC. This sequence encodes CASSRSRDEQFF. The full variable domain, its missing parts supplied by reference TRBV19 and TRBJ2-1, is DGGITQSPKYLFRKEGQNVTLSCEQNLNHDAMYWYRQDPGQGLRLIYYSQIVNDFQKGDIAEGYSVSREKKESFPLTVTSAQKNPTAFYLCASSRSRDEQFFGPGTRLTVL.

This clone has a single count. The J gene is TRBJ2-2, the V gene TRBV7-3; the match to TRBD1 covers 10 bases. CDR1 SGHTA and CDR2 FQGTGA come from the germline V gene. J gave up 2 bases and V 4 bases, and 10 bases lay outside the gene matches. This CDR3 region has 18 residues. The CDR3 loop is CASSSFLPTGGNTGELFF. Written as DNA, the CDR3 is TGTGCCAGCAGCTCCTTTTTACCGACAGGGGGCAACACCGGGGAGCTGTTTTTT. The whole variable domain, remainder taken from reference TRBV7-3 and TRBJ2-2, is GAGVSQTPSNKVTEKGKYVELRCDPISGHTALYWYRQSLGQGPEFLIYFQGTGAADDSGLPNDRFFAVRPEGSVSTLKIQRTERGDSAVYLCASSSFLPTGGNTGELFFGEGSRLTVL.

The chain is built from TRBV28 and TRBJ2-5, with D perhaps TRBD1 (5 bases). Germline CDR1 MDHEN, CDR2 SYDVKM. Trimming shortened V by 9 bases and J by 1 base, and 9 bases separated the two germline ends. The length of the CDR3 is 12 residues. The CDR3 loop reads CASRGFQETQYF. CDR3 bases: TGTGCCAGTAGGGGTTTCCAAGAGACCCAGTACTTC.

The count of this clone is one. The chain uses TRBV28 and TRBJ2-7, with TRBD1 as a possible D gene (6 bases). Trimming pared 3 bases from V and 5 bases from J, leaving 23 bases between. The length of the CDR3 is 17 residues. CDR1 is MDHEN and CDR2 is SYDVKM in the germline V gene. The CDR3 DNA follows: TGTGCCAGCAGTTTCGCCGCTGGCAGGGGAGCGGTCCACGAGCAGTACTTC. Protein product: CASSFAAGRGAVHEQYF.

A remark on this clone: Other DNA variants within this sample encode the same CDR3. This chain uses TRBV28 with TRBJ1-3, with D uncertain. V lost 5 bases and J lost 4, with 9 bases in between. The CDR3 contains 13 residues. From germline, CDR1 is MDHEN and CDR2 SYDVKM. In DNA, the CDR3 is TGTGCCAGCAGTCCCTATCCGGGAAACACCATATATTTT. Translation: CASSPYPGNTIYF. The full variable domain, in which reference TRBV28 and TRBJ1-3 provide the parts outside the CDR3, is DVKVTQSSRYLVKRTGEKVFLECVQDMDHENMFWYRQDPGLGLRLIYFSYDVKMKEKGDIPEGYSVSREKKERFSLILESASTNQTSMYLCASSPYPGNTIYFGEGSWLTVV.

The chain combines TRBV28 with TRBJ1-1, with TRBD1 matching 8 bases. Germline CDR1 MDHEN, CDR2 SYDVKM. Losses at the gene ends were 10 bases for V and 9 bases for J; bases not matched to a gene: 13. The CDR3 has 13 residues. The CDR3 loop is CATSIQTGVKAFF. CDR3 DNA: TGTGCCACCTCAATACAGACAGGGGTAAAAGCTTTCTTT.